This T cell receptor (beta chain) appears in the sequencing data of a study of OX40 agonist ivuxolimab in advanced cancers. Turning to the study itself: Patients achieving partial responses numbered three: one hepatocellular carcinoma case and two cutaneous melanoma cases.

Deletions cut 6 bases from V and 2 bases from J, with 17 bases between. Germline CDR1 and CDR2: KGHSH and LQKENI. CDR3 length: 15 amino acids. Repertoires were generated with immunoSEQ multiplex PCR, while TCRdb's copy carries only in-frame clones and drops some. The sample lists approximately 98,000 clones; about 80% were seen once. This sequence joins TRBV18 and TRBJ2-7, with D perhaps TRBD1 (7 bases). This receptor was obtained from an adult with an advanced solid tumor such as melanoma, head and neck, liver or kidney cancer. The sample consisted of CD4+ or CD8+ T cells sorted from blood, taken in a trial of the OX40 agonist ivuxolimab. The CDR3 DNA reads TGTGCCAGCTCTGTAACGACAGGGAGGACCTACGAGCAGTACTTC. Translating gives CASSVTTGRTYEQYF.